The clone carrying this T cell receptor (beta chain) was observed a handful of times. The donors were members of the validation cohort comprising approximately 110 subjects, separate from the roughly 670-subject first cohort. This CDR3 comprises 14 residues. With V trimmed by 8 bases and J by 6 bases, 6 bases remained unmatched. Per germline, CDR1 MNHNS and CDR2 SASEGT. The data were obtained in a study of cytomegalovirus exposure and HLA in healthy donors. Generated by immunoSEQ multiplex PCR, the TCRdb table keeps only in-frame clones and is missing some. The sample lists under 250,000 clones; over 65% were seen once.

The sequence came from a woman aged 18-35 years in good health and CMV-seronegative. The sequenced material came from PBMCs. The V gene is TRBV6-1, the J gene TRBJ1-5; 11 nucleotides agree with TRBD1. DNA for the CDR3: TGTGCCAGCGATACCGGGACAGGGGGTCAGCCCCAGCATTTT. Translation gives CASDTGTGGQPQHF.